The rows below give T cell receptor beta chains drawn from one sample of a study of shared clonotypes between healthy human individuals. Repertoires were generated with immunoSEQ multiplex PCR, while TCRdb's copy carries only in-frame clones and drops some. The table includes about 2.4 million clones, more than 90% detected once. Sequencing was done on a sample of naive CD4+ T cells sorted from blood. These receptors were taken from a man between 18 and 29 years old in good health. The CDR3 runs from the conserved cysteine through the conserved F or W. Each record gives: D gene, J gene, clone size, V gene, CDR3 protein, CDR3 DNA. A D gene is named only where the DNA matches it firmly. Not every row has a clone size; where given, it reads once, few, many or a size class.

>TRBD2|TRBJ2-3|-|TRBV5-1
CASSNGLAGASDTQYF
TGCGCCAGCAGCAACGGACTAGCGGGAGCTTCAGATACGCAGTATTTT
>TRBD2|TRBJ2-5|once|TRBV11-2
CASSLTGGQETQYF
TGTGCCAGCAGCTTAACGGGGGGGCAAGAGACCCAGTACTTC
>-|TRBJ2-7|-|TRBV30
CARDGGREQYF
TGTGCCCGGGACGGGGGACGGGAGCAGTACTTC
>TRBD1|TRBJ2-5|-|TRBV28
CASTETGGKETQYF
TGTGCCAGCACTGAGACAGGGGGAAAGGAGACCCAGTACTTC
>TRBD1|TRBJ2-7|-|TRBV7-3
CASSKGTGGYEQYF
TGTGCCAGCAGCAAAGGGACAGGGGGCTACGAGCAGTACTTC
>-|TRBJ2-2|-|TRBV7-2
CASSLVSGELFF
TGTGCCAGCAGCTTAGTTAGCGGGGAGCTGTTTTTT
>-|TRBJ2-3|-|TRBV29-1
CSVIGHGTDTQYF
TGCAGCGTTATAGGTCATGGCACAGATACGCAGTATTTT
>-|TRBJ2-6|-|TRBV27
CASRPSGSSGANVLTF
TGTGCCAGCAGACCCTCAGGGAGCTCTGGGGCCAACGTCCTGACTTTC
>TRBD2|TRBJ2-1|-|TRBV6-1
CASTKLAGESNEQFF
TGTGCCAGCACTAAACTAGCGGGAGAGAGTAATGAGCAGTTCTTC
>-|TRBJ2-1|-|TRBV9
CASSVGVTQTPFVFF
TGTGCCAGCAGCGTAGGGGTGACCCAAACCCCCTTCGTGTTCTTC
>-|TRBJ1-1|-|TRBV5-6
CASSLAGYGDTEAFF
TGTGCCAGCAGCTTGGCGGGGTATGGGGACACTGAAGCTTTCTTT
>TRBD1|TRBJ1-1|few|TRBV10-1
CASSASQGITEAFF
TGCGCCAGCAGTGCATCACAGGGGATCACTGAAGCTTTCTTT
>TRBD2|TRBJ2-2|-|TRBV12-5
CASGLAALGGRAPGELFF
TGTGCTAGTGGTTTGGCCGCGCTTGGCGGGAGGGCCCCCGGGGAGCTGTTTTTT
>-|TRBJ2-3|once|TRBV19
CASSMGTDTQYF
TGTGCCAGTAGTATGGGTACAGATACGCAGTATTTT
>TRBD1|TRBJ1-3|-|TRBV4-1
CASSQGGQGLLSGNTIYF
TGCGCCAGCAGCCAAGGAGGACAGGGTCTTCTCTCTGGAAACACCATATATTTT
>-|TRBJ1-1|-|TRBV5-1
CASSSLEGLNTEAFF
TGCGCCAGCAGCTCCCTAGAGGGACTGAACACTGAAGCTTTCTTT
>-|TRBJ1-5|-|TRBV7-2
CASSPSPNQPQHF
TGTGCCAGCAGCCCGAGCCCTAATCAGCCCCAGCATTTT
>-|TRBJ2-3|once|TRBV2
CASSDEFVADTQYF
TGTGCCAGCAGTGACGAGTTTGTTGCAGATACGCAGTATTTT
>-|TRBJ2-3|once|TRBV7-2
CASSFRQGGADTQYF
TGTGCCAGCAGCTTTCGACAGGGAGGGGCAGATACGCAGTATTTT
>-|TRBJ2-1|-|TRBV4-3
CASSREFYNEQFF
TGCGCCAGCAGCCGGGAGTTCTACAATGAGCAGTTCTTC
>-|TRBJ2-1|-|TRBV2
CASSEASKQEQFF
TGTGCCAGCAGTGAAGCTTCGAAACAGGAGCAGTTCTTC
>-|TRBJ1-5|-|TRBV6-1
CASSEEMGLAQPQHF
TGTGCCAGCAGTGAAGAGATGGGTCTGGCTCAGCCCCAGCATTTT
>-|TRBJ2-7|-|TRBV9
CASSDTMGEQYF
TGTGCCAGCAGCGATACCATGGGTGAGCAGTACTTC